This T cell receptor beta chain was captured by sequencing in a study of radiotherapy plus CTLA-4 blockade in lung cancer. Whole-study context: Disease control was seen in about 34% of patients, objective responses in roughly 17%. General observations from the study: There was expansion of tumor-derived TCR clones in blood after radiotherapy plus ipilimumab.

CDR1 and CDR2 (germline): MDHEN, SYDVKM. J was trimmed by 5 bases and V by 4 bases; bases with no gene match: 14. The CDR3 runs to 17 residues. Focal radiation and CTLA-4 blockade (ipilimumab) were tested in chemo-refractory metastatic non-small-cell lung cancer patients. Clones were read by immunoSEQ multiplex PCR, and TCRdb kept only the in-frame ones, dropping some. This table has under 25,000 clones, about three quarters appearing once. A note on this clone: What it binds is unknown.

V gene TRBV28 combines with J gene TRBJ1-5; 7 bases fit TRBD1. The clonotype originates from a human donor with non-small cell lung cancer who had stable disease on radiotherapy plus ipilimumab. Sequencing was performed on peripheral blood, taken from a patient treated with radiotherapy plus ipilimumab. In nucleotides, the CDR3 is TGTGCCAGCAGTTCCTCGACAGGGATCCTAGCGGATCAGCCCCAGCATTTT. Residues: CASSSSTGILADQPQHF.